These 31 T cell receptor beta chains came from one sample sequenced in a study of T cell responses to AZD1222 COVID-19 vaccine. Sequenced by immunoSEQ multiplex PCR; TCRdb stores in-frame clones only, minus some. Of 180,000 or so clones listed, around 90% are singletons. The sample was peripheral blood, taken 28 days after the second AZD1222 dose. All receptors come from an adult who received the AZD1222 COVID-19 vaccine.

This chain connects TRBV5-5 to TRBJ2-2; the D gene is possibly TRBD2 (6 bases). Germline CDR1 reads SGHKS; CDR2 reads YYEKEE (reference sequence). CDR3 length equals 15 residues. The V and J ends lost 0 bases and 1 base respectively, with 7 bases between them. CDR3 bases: TGTGCCAGCAGCTTGGCGGGAGAGAACACCGGGGAGCTGTTTTTT. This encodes CASSLAGENTGELFF.

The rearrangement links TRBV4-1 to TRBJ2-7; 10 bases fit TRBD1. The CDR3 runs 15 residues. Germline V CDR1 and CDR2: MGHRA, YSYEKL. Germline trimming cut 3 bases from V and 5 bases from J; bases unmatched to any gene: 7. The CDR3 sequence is CASSHGPGTGDEQYF. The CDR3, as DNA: TGCGCCAGCAGCCATGGGCCCGGGACAGGGGACGAGCAGTACTTC.

Written as DNA, the CDR3 is TGTGCCAGCAGACTTAAACCCTCAGGGAGATCCTACAATGAGCAGTTCTTC. Translated: CASRLKPSGRSYNEQFF. V usage is TRBV27 and J usage is TRBJ2-1; perhaps D is TRBD1 or TRBD2 (5 bases each). CDR1 is MNHEY and CDR2 is SMNVEV in the germline V gene (reference sequence). CDR3 length equals 17 residues. The V gene lost 6 bases and the J gene lost 1 base, with 19 bases spanning the gap.

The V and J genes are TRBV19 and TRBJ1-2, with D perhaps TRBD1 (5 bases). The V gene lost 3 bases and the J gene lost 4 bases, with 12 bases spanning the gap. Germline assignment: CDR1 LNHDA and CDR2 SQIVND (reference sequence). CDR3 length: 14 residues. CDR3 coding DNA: TGTGCCAGTAGTATTGACAGCAGCTCCTATGGCTACACCTTC. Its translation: CASSIDSSSYGYTF. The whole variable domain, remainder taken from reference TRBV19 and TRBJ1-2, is DGGITQSPKYLFRKEGQNVTLSCEQNLNHDAMYWYRQDPGQGLRLIYYSQIVNDFQKGDIAEGYSVSREKKESFPLTVTSAQKNPTAFYLCASSIDSSSYGYTFGSGTRLTVV.

CDR3 sequence: CASSLGRVQDGYTF. In DNA, the CDR3 is TGTGCCAGCAGCTTGGGCAGGGTACAGGATGGCTACACCTTC. J is TRBJ1-2 and V is TRBV5-6, with D possibly TRBD1 on 5 matching bases. CDR1 and CDR2 (germline): SGHDT, YYEEEE. CDR3 length: 14 residues. V dropped 0 bases and J dropped 6 bases, with 12 bases sitting between them.

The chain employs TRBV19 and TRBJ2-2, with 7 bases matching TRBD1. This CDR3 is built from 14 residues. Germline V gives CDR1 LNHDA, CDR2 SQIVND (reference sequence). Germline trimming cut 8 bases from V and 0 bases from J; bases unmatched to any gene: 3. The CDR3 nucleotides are TGTGCCAGTGCAGGGGGATCGAACACCGGGGAGCTGTTTTTT. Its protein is CASAGGSNTGELFF.

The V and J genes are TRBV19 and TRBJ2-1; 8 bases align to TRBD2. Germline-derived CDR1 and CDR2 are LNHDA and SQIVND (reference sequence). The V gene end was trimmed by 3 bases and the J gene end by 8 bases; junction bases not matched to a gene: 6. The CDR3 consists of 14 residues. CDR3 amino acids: CASSIWGTSDEQFF. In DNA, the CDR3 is TGTGCCAGTAGTATTTGGGGGACTAGTGATGAGCAGTTCTTC.

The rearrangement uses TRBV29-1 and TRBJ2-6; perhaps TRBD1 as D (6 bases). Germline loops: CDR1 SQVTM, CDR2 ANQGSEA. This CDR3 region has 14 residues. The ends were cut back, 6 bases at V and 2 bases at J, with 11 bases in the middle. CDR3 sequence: CSVPTGPGANVLTF. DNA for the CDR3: TGCAGCGTCCCGACAGGTCCTGGGGCCAACGTCCTGACTTTC.

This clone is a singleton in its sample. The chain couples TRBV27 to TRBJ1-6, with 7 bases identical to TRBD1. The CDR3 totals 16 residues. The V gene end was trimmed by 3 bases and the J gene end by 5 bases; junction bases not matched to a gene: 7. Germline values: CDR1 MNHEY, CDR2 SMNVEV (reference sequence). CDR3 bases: TGTGCCAGCAGTTTGGGGACAGAGAAAAATAATTCACCCCTCCACTTT. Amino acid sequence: CASSLGTEKNNSPLHF.

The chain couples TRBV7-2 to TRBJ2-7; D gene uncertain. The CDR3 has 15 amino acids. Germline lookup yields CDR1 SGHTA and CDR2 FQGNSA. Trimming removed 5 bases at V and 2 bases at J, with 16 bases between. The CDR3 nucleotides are TGTGCCAGCAGCCTGCTGCAGGCCCTTGCCTACGAGCAGTACTTC. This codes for CASSLLQALAYEQYF.

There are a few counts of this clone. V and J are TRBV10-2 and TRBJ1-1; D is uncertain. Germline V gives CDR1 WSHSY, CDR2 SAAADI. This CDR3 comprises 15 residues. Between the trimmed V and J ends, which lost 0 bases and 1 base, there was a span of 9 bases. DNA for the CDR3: TGCGCCAGCAGTGAGTCGAGGTGGGGGAACACTGAAGCTTTCTTT. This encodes CASSESRWGNTEAFF.

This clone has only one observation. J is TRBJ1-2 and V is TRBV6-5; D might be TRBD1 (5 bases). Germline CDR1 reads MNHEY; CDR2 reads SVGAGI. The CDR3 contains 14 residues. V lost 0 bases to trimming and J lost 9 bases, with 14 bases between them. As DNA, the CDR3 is TGTGCCAGCAGTTACTCCCGAGATAGGGGTAGCTACACCTTC. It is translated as CASSYSRDRGSYTF.

CDR3 region: CARKSCEAGANEQYF. The CDR3 DNA follows: TGTGCCAGAAAGTCTTGTGAGGCAGGGGCCAACGAGCAGTACTTC. The chain combines TRBV25-1 with TRBJ2-7; D may be TRBD1 (6 bases). Germline V gene sequence: CDR1 MGHDK, CDR2 SYGVNS. This CDR3 region has 15 residues. With 9 bases removed from V and 5 bases from J, the gap between germline ends came to 23 bases.

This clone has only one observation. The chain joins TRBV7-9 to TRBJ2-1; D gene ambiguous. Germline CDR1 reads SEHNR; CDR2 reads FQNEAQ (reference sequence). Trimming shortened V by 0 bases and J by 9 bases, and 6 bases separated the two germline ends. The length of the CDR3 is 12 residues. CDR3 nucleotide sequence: TGTGCCAGCAGCTTAGCGTACGCTGAGCAGTTCTTC. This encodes CASSLAYAEQFF.

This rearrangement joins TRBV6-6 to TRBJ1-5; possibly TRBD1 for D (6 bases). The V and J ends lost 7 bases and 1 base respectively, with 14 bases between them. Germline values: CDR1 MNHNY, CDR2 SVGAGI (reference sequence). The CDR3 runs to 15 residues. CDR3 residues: CASTPWGASNQPQHF. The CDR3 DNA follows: TGTGCCAGCACCCCATGGGGGGCCAGCAATCAGCCCCAGCATTTT.

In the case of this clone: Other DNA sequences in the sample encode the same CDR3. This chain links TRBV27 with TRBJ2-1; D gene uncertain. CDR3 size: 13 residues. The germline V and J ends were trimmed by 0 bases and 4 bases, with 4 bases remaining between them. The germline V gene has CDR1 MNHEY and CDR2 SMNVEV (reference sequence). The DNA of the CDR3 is TGTGCCAGCAGTTTATCCGTATACAATGAGCAGTTCTTC. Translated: CASSLSVYNEQFF.

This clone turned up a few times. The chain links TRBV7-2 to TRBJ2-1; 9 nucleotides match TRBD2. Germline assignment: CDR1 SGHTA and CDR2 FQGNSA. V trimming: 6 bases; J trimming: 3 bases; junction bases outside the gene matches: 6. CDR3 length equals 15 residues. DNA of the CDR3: TGTGCCAGCAGTTCTAGCGGGGACTTCTACAATGAGCAGTTCTTC. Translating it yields CASSSSGDFYNEQFF.

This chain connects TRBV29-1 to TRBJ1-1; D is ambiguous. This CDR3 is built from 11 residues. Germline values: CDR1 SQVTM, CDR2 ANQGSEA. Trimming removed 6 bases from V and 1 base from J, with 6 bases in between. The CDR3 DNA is TGCAGCGTCGAGGCGAACACTGAAGCTTTCTTT. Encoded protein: CSVEANTEAFF.

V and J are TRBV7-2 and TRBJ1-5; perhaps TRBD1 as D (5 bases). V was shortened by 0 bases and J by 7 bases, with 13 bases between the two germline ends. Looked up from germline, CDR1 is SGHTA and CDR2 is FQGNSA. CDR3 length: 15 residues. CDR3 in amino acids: CASSLAGSWGQPQHF. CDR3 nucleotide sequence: TGTGCCAGCAGCTTAGCGGGGTCTTGGGGGCAGCCCCAGCATTTT.

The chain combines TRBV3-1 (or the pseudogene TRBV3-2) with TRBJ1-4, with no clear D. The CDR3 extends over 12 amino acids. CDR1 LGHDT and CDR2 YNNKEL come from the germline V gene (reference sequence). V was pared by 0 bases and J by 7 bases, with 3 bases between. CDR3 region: CASSQEGEKLFF. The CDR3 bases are TGTGCCAGCAGCCAAGAGGGTGAAAAACTGTTTTTT.

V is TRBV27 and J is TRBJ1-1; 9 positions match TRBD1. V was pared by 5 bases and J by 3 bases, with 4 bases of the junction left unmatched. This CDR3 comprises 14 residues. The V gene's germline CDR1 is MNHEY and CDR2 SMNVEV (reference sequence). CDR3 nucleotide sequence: TGTGCCAGCAGTCCACAGGGGGCGCACACTGAAGCTTTCTTT. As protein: CASSPQGAHTEAFF.

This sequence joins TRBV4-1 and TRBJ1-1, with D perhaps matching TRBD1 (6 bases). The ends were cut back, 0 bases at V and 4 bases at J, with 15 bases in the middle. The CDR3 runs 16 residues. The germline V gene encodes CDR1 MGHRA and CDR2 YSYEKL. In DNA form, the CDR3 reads TGCGCCAGCAGCCAAGATCGTTTGGGGGCGCGCACTGAAGCTTTCTTT. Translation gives CASSQDRLGARTEAFF.

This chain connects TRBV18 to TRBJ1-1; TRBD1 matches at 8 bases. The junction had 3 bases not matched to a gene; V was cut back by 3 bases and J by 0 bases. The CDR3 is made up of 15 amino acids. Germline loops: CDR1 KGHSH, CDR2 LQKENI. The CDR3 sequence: CASSPGQAMNTEAFF. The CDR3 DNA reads TGTGCCAGCTCACCGGGACAGGCTATGAACACTGAAGCTTTCTTT.

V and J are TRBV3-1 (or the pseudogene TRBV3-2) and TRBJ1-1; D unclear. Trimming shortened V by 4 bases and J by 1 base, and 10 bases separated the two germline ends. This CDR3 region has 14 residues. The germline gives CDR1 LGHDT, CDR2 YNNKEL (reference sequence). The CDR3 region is CASSPWDGNTEAFF. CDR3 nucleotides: TGTGCCAGCAGCCCCTGGGATGGGAACACTGAAGCTTTCTTT.

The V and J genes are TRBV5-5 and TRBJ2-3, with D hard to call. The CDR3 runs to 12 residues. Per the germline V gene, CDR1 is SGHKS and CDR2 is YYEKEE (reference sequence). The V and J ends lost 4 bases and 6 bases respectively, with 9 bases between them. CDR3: CASSTYMDTQYF. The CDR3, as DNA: TGTGCCAGCAGCACTTACATGGATACGCAGTATTTT.

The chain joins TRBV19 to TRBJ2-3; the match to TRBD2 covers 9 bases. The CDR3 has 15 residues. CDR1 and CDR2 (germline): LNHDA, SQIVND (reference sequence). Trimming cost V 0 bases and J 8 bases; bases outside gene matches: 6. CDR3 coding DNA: TGTGCCAGTAGTATAGAGCAAGCGGGGGGTGGTACGCAGTATTTT. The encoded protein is CASSIEQAGGGTQYF.

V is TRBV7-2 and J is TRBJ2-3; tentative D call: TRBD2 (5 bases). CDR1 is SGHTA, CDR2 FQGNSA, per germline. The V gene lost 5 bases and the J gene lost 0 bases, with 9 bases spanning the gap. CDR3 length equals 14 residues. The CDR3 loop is CASSPGSSTDTQYF. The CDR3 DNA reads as TGTGCCAGCAGCCCGGGGAGTAGCACAGATACGCAGTATTTT.

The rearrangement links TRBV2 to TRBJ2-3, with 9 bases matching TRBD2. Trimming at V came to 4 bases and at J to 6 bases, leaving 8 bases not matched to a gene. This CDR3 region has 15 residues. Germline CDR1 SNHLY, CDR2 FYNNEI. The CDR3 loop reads CASSALVSGSDTQYF. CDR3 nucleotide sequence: TGTGCCAGCAGTGCATTAGTTAGCGGGAGCGATACGCAGTATTTT.

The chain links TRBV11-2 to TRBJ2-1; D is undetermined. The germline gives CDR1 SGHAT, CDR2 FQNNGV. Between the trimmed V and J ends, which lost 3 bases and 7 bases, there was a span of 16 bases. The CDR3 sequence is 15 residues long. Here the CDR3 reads CASSLWAAVLNEQFF. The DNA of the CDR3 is TGTGCCAGCAGCTTGTGGGCTGCGGTACTAAATGAGCAGTTCTTC.

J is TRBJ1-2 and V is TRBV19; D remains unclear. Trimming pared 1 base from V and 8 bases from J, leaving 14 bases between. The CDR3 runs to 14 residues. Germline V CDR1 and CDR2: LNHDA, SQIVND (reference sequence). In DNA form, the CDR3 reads TGTGCCAGTAGTATAGGAACCCCCACGGGCGGCTACACCTTC. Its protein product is CASSIGTPTGGYTF.

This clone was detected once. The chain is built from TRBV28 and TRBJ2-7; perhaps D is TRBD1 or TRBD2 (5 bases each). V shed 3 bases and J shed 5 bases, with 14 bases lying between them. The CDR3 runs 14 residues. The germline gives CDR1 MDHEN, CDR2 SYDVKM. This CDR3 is CASSFAVRGHEQYF. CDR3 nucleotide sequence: TGTGCCAGCAGTTTTGCAGTCCGGGGCCACGAGCAGTACTTC.